One and the same sample provided the 21 T cell receptor beta chains below, sequenced in a study of blood T cell repertoires in COVID-19. Libraries were prepared by immunoSEQ multiplex PCR; TCRdb keeps only in-frame clonotypes and omits some of them. The sample includes approximately 97,000 clones, 92% of them seen just once. The specimen sequenced was peripheral blood. Source of these receptors: a woman aged 50 to 60 with COVID-19, enrolled during active disease.

V gene TRBV6-5 combines with J gene TRBJ2-7, with a weak D call TRBD1 (6 bases). V dropped 6 bases and J dropped 2 bases, with 14 bases sitting between them. CDR3 length: 14 residues. The V gene's germline CDR1 is MNHEY and CDR2 SVGAGI. The CDR3 is CASRRTVGAYEQYF. The CDR3 bases are TGTGCCAGCAGGCGGACAGTTGGGGCCTACGAGCAGTACTTC.

In this sample, this clone turned up a few times. The chain employs TRBV14 and TRBJ1-4; D perhaps matches TRBD1 (5 bases). This CDR3 has 15 residues. Trimming removed 0 bases from V and 7 bases from J, with 12 bases in between. CDR1 is SGHDN, CDR2 FVKESK, per germline. CDR3 nucleotides: TGTGCCAGCAGCCAAGATCTTGGGGCAAGTGAAAAACTGTTTTTT. Translated, it gives CASSQDLGASEKLFF. The entire variable domain, with the rest obtained from reference TRBV14 and TRBJ1-4, is as follows: EAGVTQFPSHSVIEKGQTVTLRCDPISGHDNLYWYRRVMGKEIKFLLHFVKESKQDESGMPNNRFLAERTGGTYSTLKVQPAELEDSGVYFCASSQDLGASEKLFFGSGTQLSVL.

The V gene is TRBV6-2 or TRBV6-3, the J gene TRBJ2-1; 11 positions match TRBD2. Germline CDR1 is MNHEY and CDR2 is SVGEGT. The V gene end was trimmed by 0 bases and the J gene end by 6 bases; junction bases not matched to a gene: 4. The CDR3 sequence is 16 residues long. The CDR3 nucleotides are TGTGCCAGCAGTTACTCGAGGGGACTAGCGGTCAATGAGCAGTTCTTC. Amino acid sequence: CASSYSRGLAVNEQFF.

This chain joins TRBV6-1 and TRBJ1-6; 10 bases are shared with TRBD1. Looked up from germline, CDR1 is MNHNS and CDR2 is SASEGT. The CDR3 length is 17 residues. The V and J ends lost 1 base and 6 bases, in that order; junction bases with no gene match: 6. As DNA, the CDR3 is TGTGCCAGCAGTGAAGACACCGGGACAGGGGTTAATTCACCCCTCCACTTT. Translating gives CASSEDTGTGVNSPLHF.

This rearrangement joins TRBV7-2 to TRBJ1-2; 9 nucleotides line up with TRBD1. The J segment lost 8 bases and the V segment lost 5 bases, leaving 9 bases of the junction unmatched. Germline CDR1 and CDR2: SGHTA and FQGNSA. The CDR3 extends over 14 amino acids. The CDR3 DNA reads TGTGCCAGCAGCGCCGGGACAGGGACTTGGGGCTACACCTTC. The encoded protein is CASSAGTGTWGYTF.

The chain is built from TRBV5-6 and TRBJ1-5; D is possibly TRBD1 (5 bases). CDR1 is SGHDT and CDR2 is YYEEEE in the germline V gene. Trimming shortened V by 0 bases and J by 7 bases, and 14 bases separated the two germline ends. The CDR3 is made up of 15 amino acids. In DNA, the CDR3 is TGTGCCAGCAGCTTGGCCGGGGGAACGGGCCAGCCCCAGCATTTT. Amino acids: CASSLAGGTGQPQHF.

The rearrangement uses TRBV5-5 and TRBJ1-1; 7 nucleotides agree with TRBD1. Per germline, CDR1 SGHKS and CDR2 YYEKEE (reference sequence). The CDR3 contains 13 residues. The ends lost 2 bases at V and 7 bases at J; junction bases unmatched: 5. The CDR3 DNA follows: TGTGCCAGCAGCTTTGGGGCAGGGGGTGAAGCTTTCTTT. Encoded protein: CASSFGAGGEAFF.

V usage is TRBV30 and J usage is TRBJ1-1; a possible D gene is TRBD1 (5 bases). Germline CDR1 and CDR2: GTSNPN and SVGIG (reference sequence). Between the trimmed V and J ends, which lost 3 bases and 6 bases, there was a span of 14 bases. The CDR3 loop spans 13 amino acids. The CDR3 loop reads CAWSPDRASEAFF. The CDR3 DNA follows: TGTGCCTGGAGCCCCGACAGAGCTTCTGAAGCTTTCTTT.

V usage is TRBV7-8 and J usage is TRBJ1-2; D is unresolved. The V and J ends lost 5 bases and 4 bases respectively, with 14 bases between them. Germline loops: CDR1 SGHVS, CDR2 FQNEAQ. This CDR3 spans 14 amino acids. In DNA form, the CDR3 reads TGTGCCAGCAGCGCCGAAGGGAGTCTCTATGGCTACACCTTC. As protein: CASSAEGSLYGYTF.

This clone has only a few counts. The gene calls are TRBV21-1 and TRBJ1-3. TRBV21-1 is listed as a pseudogene. This CDR3 has 20 amino acids. CDR3 loop: CASSKVLRTFKGLVGNTIYF. The CDR3 nucleotides read TGTGCCAGCAGCAAAGTTTTGAGGACTTTTAAAGGGCTGGTTGGAAACACCATATATTTT.

This chain joins TRBV29-1 and TRBJ2-1, with D tentatively TRBD2 (5 bases). V lost 0 bases, J lost 0 bases, and 9 bases lay in between. The CDR3 is 15 amino acids. Germline lookup yields CDR1 SQVTM and CDR2 ANQGSEA. The CDR3 loop is CSVEELGSSYNEQFF. The CDR3 region has the DNA TGCAGCGTTGAAGAGTTGGGGAGCTCCTACAATGAGCAGTTCTTC.

V is TRBV5-6 and J is TRBJ1-2, with 7 bases aligning to TRBD1. The CDR3 length is 13 residues. Germline CDR1 reads SGHDT; CDR2 reads YYEEEE. With 4 bases clipped from V and 6 bases from J, the junction kept 6 bases outside the gene matches. CDR3 sequence: CASSPGTAHGYTF. The CDR3 bases are TGTGCCAGCAGCCCTGGGACAGCCCATGGCTACACCTTC. The entire variable domain, with the rest obtained from reference TRBV5-6 and TRBJ1-2, is as follows: DAGVTQSPTHLIKTRGQQVTLRCSPKSGHDTVSWYQQALGQGPQFIFQYYEEEERQRGNFPDRFSGHQFPNYSSELNVNALLLGDSALYLCASSPGTAHGYTFGSGTRLTVV.

The chain carries TRBV5-1 and TRBJ1-1; 7 bases align to TRBD1. The CDR3 spans 17 residues. V lost 3 bases and J lost 1; bases outside the gene matches: 12. CDR1 and CDR2 from the germline V gene are SGHRS and YFSETQ. The CDR3: CASSSGQVPWGNTEAFF. CDR3 nucleotides: TGCGCCAGCAGCTCCGGACAGGTTCCCTGGGGGAACACTGAAGCTTTCTTT.

The J gene is TRBJ2-1, the V gene TRBV19, with TRBD1 as a possible D gene (5 bases). This CDR3 has 15 amino acids. V lost 3 bases to trimming and J lost 7 bases, with 16 bases between them. CDR1 and CDR2 from the germline V gene are LNHDA and SQIVND (reference sequence). CDR3 nucleotide sequence: TGTGCCAGTAGTATCGGTCAGGGTCTGAGGAATGAGCAGTTCTTC. It encodes CASSIGQGLRNEQFF.

This sequence joins TRBV7-8 and TRBJ1-6, with 9 nucleotides matching TRBD1. Germline trimming cut 5 bases from V and 7 bases from J; bases unmatched to any gene: 6. The CDR3 length is 15 residues. Per the germline V gene, CDR1 is SGHVS and CDR2 is FQNEAQ. CDR3 DNA sequence: TGTGCCAGCAGCCGGGACAGGGTGAAAAATTCACCCCTCCACTTT. Translated: CASSRDRVKNSPLHF.

The chain uses TRBV2 and TRBJ2-5, with D maybe TRBD1 (5 bases). Trimming took 4 bases from V and 2 from J, leaving 11 bases between them. Per the germline V gene, CDR1 is SNHLY and CDR2 is FYNNEI. The CDR3 runs 14 residues. The CDR3 DNA reads as TGTGCCAGCAGTGGACAGACGATTCAAGAGACCCAGTACTTC. Protein: CASSGQTIQETQYF.

The CDR3 DNA reads as TGTGCCAGTAGTATAGTGGCAGGGCGGAACGAGCAGTACTTC. This gives the protein CASSIVAGRNEQYF. The chain couples TRBV19 to TRBJ2-7, with D perhaps matching TRBD1 (5 bases). There are 14 residues in the CDR3. Trimming removed 1 base from V and 5 bases from J, with 12 bases in between. The V gene's germline CDR1 is LNHDA and CDR2 SQIVND (reference sequence).

The chain's CDR3 is CASHAPGGRDYGYTF. The CDR3 bases are TGTGCCAGCCATGCTCCAGGGGGCCGCGACTATGGCTACACCTTC. The V and J genes are TRBV5-5 and TRBJ1-2, with TRBD1 matching 8 bases. The germline V gene has CDR1 SGHKS and CDR2 YYEKEE (reference sequence). The CDR3 loop spans 15 amino acids. After removal of 7 bases from V and 3 bases from J, the junction contained 11 bases not matched to a gene.

This clone has just one count. V gene TRBV12-5 combines with J gene TRBJ1-4; 8 bases fit TRBD1. The CDR3 has 16 amino acids. V shed 5 bases, J shed 5 bases, and the junction held 10 bases outside the gene matches. CDR1 is LGHNT and CDR2 is FRNRAP in the germline V gene. The CDR3 DNA follows: TGTGCTAGTGGTAGCAGGGGGCTCGGGTTAAATGAAAAACTGTTTTTT. It codes for CASGSRGLGLNEKLFF.

This clone was seen only once. This same CDR3 is encoded by further DNA sequences in the sample. The chain joins TRBV6-5 to TRBJ1-2; D unclear. This CDR3 has 15 residues. From germline, CDR1 is MNHEY and CDR2 SVGAGI. Trimming shortened V by 0 bases and J by 2 bases, and 10 bases separated the two germline ends. CDR3 in amino acids: CASSYSKPENYGYTF. The CDR3 DNA reads TGTGCCAGCAGTTACTCGAAGCCGGAGAACTATGGCTACACCTTC.

This chain uses TRBV7-9 with TRBJ2-3, with 7 bases matching TRBD2. After removal of 0 bases from V and 6 bases from J, the junction contained 18 bases not matched to a gene. Germline V lookup: CDR1 SEHNR, CDR2 FQNEAQ (reference sequence). The CDR3 has 19 residues. This CDR3 is CASSLARRPSGPDGDTQYF. The CDR3, as DNA: TGTGCCAGCAGCTTAGCGCGTCGCCCTAGCGGTCCGGACGGGGATACGCAGTATTTT.